This TCR beta chain was sequenced during a study of T cell repertoires in cytomegalovirus infection. In germline, CDR1 is SEHNR, CDR2 FQNEAQ (reference sequence). V lost 1 base and J lost 7, with 12 bases in between. The length of the CDR3 is 14 residues. TCRdb passed the reads through MiXCR, listing each CDR3 protein once. Altogether around 210,000 distinct CDR3 sequences are present, under 8.5% being singletons, with the ten largest covering more than 5.5%. Specimen: PBMCs. This sequence was found in a human donor in good health (CMV status not recorded). Some clones in this sample may be carry-over from other donors' samples. This sequence joins TRBV7-9 and TRBJ2-3, with a possible D match to TRBD1 (5 bases). CDR3 in DNA: TGTGCCAGCAGCTTAGAGGGGAATGCGAATACGCAGTATTTT. Translating gives CASSLEGNANTQYF.